Listed below are T cell receptor beta chains from one sample, sequenced in a study of shared clonotypes between healthy human individuals. Sequencing was performed with immunoSEQ multiplex PCR; in TCRdb, only in-frame clones are kept and a portion is missing. Of millions of clones detected, roughly 92% appear once; the ten largest clones hold around 0.15%. Source material: naive CD4+ T cells sorted from blood. Every receptor here comes from a man in his late teens or twenties in good health. The CDR3 runs from the conserved cysteine through the conserved F or W. The D gene is left open where the match is weak. The listing skips clone size in some rows; elsewhere it reads once, few, many or a size class.

j_call: TRBJ2-7
cdr3_length: 12
v_call: TRBV11-2
clone_size: few
d_call: .
cdr3_nt: TGTGCCAGCAGCCCACAGAGCTACGAGCAGTACTTC
cdr3_aa: CASSPQSYEQYF

j_call: TRBJ2-1
cdr3_length: 17
v_call: TRBV6-4
clone_size: .
d_call: TRBD2
cdr3_nt: TGTGCCAGCAGTATTACTCCGGGACTAGCGGGGGGTAATGAGCAGTTCTTC
cdr3_aa: CASSITPGLAGGNEQFF

j_call: TRBJ2-3
cdr3_length: 16
v_call: TRBV11-3
clone_size: .
d_call: TRBD2
cdr3_nt: TGTGCCAGCAGCCCGGGACTAGCGGGGCGCACAGATACGCAGTATTTT
cdr3_aa: CASSPGLAGRTDTQYF

j_call: TRBJ2-6
cdr3_length: 17
v_call: TRBV7-6
clone_size: .
d_call: .
cdr3_nt: TGTGCCAGCAGCCCCCAGGCAGGGACATTTGGGGCCAACGTCCTGACTTTC
cdr3_aa: CASSPQAGTFGANVLTF

j_call: TRBJ2-1
cdr3_length: 14
v_call: TRBV7-2
clone_size: .
d_call: .
cdr3_nt: TGTGCCAGCAGCTTTGAACTAGCCCCCAATGAGCAGTTCTTC
cdr3_aa: CASSFELAPNEQFF

j_call: TRBJ2-7
cdr3_length: 13
v_call: TRBV7-2
clone_size: .
d_call: .
cdr3_nt: TGTGCCAGCAGCTCCTCTTTGTCCTACGAGCAGTACTTC
cdr3_aa: CASSSSLSYEQYF

j_call: TRBJ2-3
cdr3_length: 16
v_call: TRBV7-2
clone_size: .
d_call: TRBD2
cdr3_nt: TGTGCCAGCAGCTTAGTTAGCGGGGGTGGGGCAGATACGCAGTATTTT
cdr3_aa: CASSLVSGGGADTQYF

j_call: TRBJ2-2
cdr3_length: 15
v_call: TRBV4-3
clone_size: .
d_call: .
cdr3_nt: TGCGCCAGCAGCCAAGAGTCCGAGAACACCGGGGAGCTGTTTTTT
cdr3_aa: CASSQESENTGELFF

j_call: TRBJ1-4
cdr3_length: 17
v_call: TRBV30
clone_size: .
d_call: .
cdr3_nt: TGTGCCTGGAGTCTAGGCTGGGTGAGCAGGTCAAATGAAAAACTGTTTTTT
cdr3_aa: CAWSLGWVSRSNEKLFF

j_call: TRBJ1-2
cdr3_length: 15
v_call: TRBV18
clone_size: .
d_call: TRBD1
cdr3_nt: TGTGCCAGCTCACCAGGGACAGGCAGTAGCTATGGCTACACCTTC
cdr3_aa: CASSPGTGSSYGYTF

j_call: TRBJ1-2
cdr3_length: 12
v_call: TRBV6-5
clone_size: .
d_call: .
cdr3_nt: TGTGCCAGCCGTGGGTCGGACTATGGCTACACCTTC
cdr3_aa: CASRGSDYGYTF

j_call: TRBJ1-4
cdr3_length: 13
v_call: TRBV6-1
clone_size: few
d_call: .
cdr3_nt: TGTGCCAGCAGTCTGCAGTCTTGGTTTGAACTGTTTTTT
cdr3_aa: CASSLQSWFELFF

j_call: TRBJ1-2
cdr3_length: 17
v_call: TRBV27
clone_size: .
d_call: .
cdr3_nt: TGTGCCAGCAGTCTATTACCACAGGGAGGGGCTAACTATGGCTACACCTTC
cdr3_aa: CASSLLPQGGANYGYTF

j_call: TRBJ1-2
cdr3_length: 11
v_call: TRBV20-1
clone_size: .
d_call: .
cdr3_nt: TGCAGTGTAATGGGAGGCTATGGCTACACCTTC
cdr3_aa: CSVMGGYGYTF

j_call: TRBJ2-1
cdr3_length: 14
v_call: TRBV7-9
clone_size: .
d_call: .
cdr3_nt: TGTGCCAGCAGGCTTAGGGCCGGGGACAATGAGCAGTTCTTC
cdr3_aa: CASRLRAGDNEQFF

j_call: TRBJ1-4
cdr3_length: 16
v_call: TRBV21-1
clone_size: .
d_call: .
cdr3_nt: TGTGCCAGCAAGGGGACCGGGACGGACACTAATGAAAAACTGTTTTTT
cdr3_aa: CASKGTGTDTNEKLFF

j_call: TRBJ1-5
cdr3_length: 12
v_call: TRBV6-1
clone_size: .
d_call: .
cdr3_nt: TGTGCCAGCGACAGAGCCAATCAGCCCCAGCATTTT
cdr3_aa: CASDRANQPQHF

j_call: TRBJ2-7
cdr3_length: 11
v_call: TRBV7-9
clone_size: .
d_call: .
cdr3_nt: TGTGCCAGCAGCCCCAGTTACGAGCAGTACTTC
cdr3_aa: CASSPSYEQYF

j_call: TRBJ1-1
cdr3_length: 13
v_call: TRBV28
clone_size: .
d_call: .
cdr3_nt: TGTGCCAGCATAGGGGGAGGAGGCACTGAAGCTTTCTTT
cdr3_aa: CASIGGGGTEAFF

j_call: TRBJ2-7
cdr3_length: 14
v_call: TRBV15
clone_size: .
d_call: .
cdr3_nt: TGTGCCACCAGCAGAGATTCGGGGAACTACGAGCAGTACTTC
cdr3_aa: CATSRDSGNYEQYF

j_call: TRBJ1-2
cdr3_length: 12
v_call: TRBV29-1
clone_size: .
d_call: .
cdr3_nt: TGCAGCGTTGGTCCAGAGTCCTATGGCTACACCTTC
cdr3_aa: CSVGPESYGYTF